This T cell receptor (beta chain) was retrieved from a study of CD8+ T cells in alopecia areata (dated by TCRdb to the late 2010s). Concerning the study at large: The treated patients took part in an open-label pilot trial in which moderate-to-severe alopecia areata was treated with oral tofacitinib at 5 to 10 mg twice daily. Tofacitinib was given for 6 to 18 months, followed by 6 months of follow-up off drug to assess delayed response and recurrence. Disease severity in treated patients was measured with the SALT score, which quantifies the percentage of affected scalp surface area. High-throughput TCRbeta sequencing was used to examine T cell clonal expansion in alopecia areata in both the C3H/HeJ mouse model and human patients. Scalp tissue and sorted CD4+ and CD8+ peripheral blood T cells from patchy and totalis/universalis alopecia areata patients and from healthy controls were covered by human TCRbeta sequencing. Tofacitinib-treated patients had biopsies at baseline and at 4 and 24 weeks of treatment, with a later scalp biopsy in several patients. Scalp clonality was compared among normal scalp (n=4), patchy alopecia areata scalp (n=8), and alopecia totalis/universalis scalp (n=8). The RNA source kit depended on sample type: the PAXgene miRNA kit for fixed scalp, the miRNeasy kit for PBMCs, and the RNeasy kit for mouse skin. TCRbeta CDR3 regions were amplified by immunoSEQ multiplex PCR with 35 Vbeta forward and 13 Jbeta reverse primers.

CDR1 and CDR2 are read off the germline V gene as SGHRS and YFSETQ. Including the terminal cysteine and phenylalanine, the CDR3 comprises 14 residues. The DNA shown is the 42-base CDR3, in frame from base 1. V is clipped by 4 bases and J by 4 bases, and the sequence between their germline boundaries is 14 bases long. On the study overall, not on this receptor specifically: Many expanded lesional clones were found to persist in scalp and blood during tofacitinib treatment, and relapse after treatment cessation may be partly explained by this persistence. Compared with normal scalp, lesional scalp, particularly in alopecia totalis/universalis, had higher clonality and more expanded CD8+ clones, which suggests antigenic drive. Unlike mouse skin, where gammadelta T cells dominate, normal human skin contains resident alphabeta T cells that get sequenced too, which complicates analysis of the scalp TCR repertoire. With tofacitinib, both scalp clonality and the number of expanded CD8+ clones among the top 100 scalp clones went down significantly. Because the treated cohort was small and had just a single nonresponder, larger studies are needed to establish links between baseline CD8+ expansion and response. Compared with mice, TCR sequences shared between patients were less clear, possibly partly because of HLA diversity across the patient population.

Receptor libraries were prepared by the immunoSEQ multiplex PCR assay. RNA was extracted from all samples and reverse transcribed into cDNA, which served as template for TCR sequencing. First-strand cDNA was synthesized using SuperScript III with a 2:1 mix of oligo-dT and random hexamers. A synthetic immune receptor repertoire was used to gauge amplification bias, and whatever bias remained was removed computationally. From the authors' description of their analysis: Raw reads were preprocessed to remove errors, and CDR3 was defined by IMGT conventions from the conserved cysteine to phenylalanine. Clonality was computed by normalizing Shannon entropy by log2 of the number of productive unique TCRs and subtracting the result from 1. Scalp TCRbeta sequences were cross-referenced with sorted blood CD4 and CD8 repertoires so that the CD4 or CD8 identity of scalp clones could be inferred. Imported from immuneACCESS, the table was reduced by TCRdb to in-frame sequences with V and J called. These copies leave out some clones; in studies compared against another copy, an unresolved V gene accounts for under half, and the cause of the remainder is not known. V, J and clone size derive from that table, while D and trimming were established from the DNA sequence. Across this sample there are over 100,000 clones, with 53% seen only once. The ten top clones hold 0.45% to 0.5% of the sample.

This clone was seen only once. The antigen this receptor binds is unknown. No per-base quality is available; no much larger clone lies one base away. The label giving this sample's time point can be read as: four to five weeks on oral tofacitinib. The treatment or condition label here, explained by the study, means: oral pan-JAK inhibitor, 5-10 mg twice daily. Lesional scalp punch biopsies and peripheral blood were obtained from alopecia areata patients. PBMCs were isolated by density centrifugation and stained for CD3, CD4 and CD8, and CD4+ and CD8+ T cells were sorted on a FACSAria. This receptor was taken from a human donor with alopecia areata. This specimen consisted of CD4+ T cells sorted from blood, obtained at week 4, from a patient treated with tofacitinib. Recombination linked TRBV5-1 to TRBJ1-2; no D gene can be assigned with confidence. DNA sequence: TGCGCCAGCAGCCCGGATGAAAACGGCTATGGCTACACCTTC. This yields the protein CASSPDENGYGYTF.